This entry is about one T cell receptor (beta chain). This specimen comes from a study of blood T cell repertoires in COVID-19. Original methodology: Reference gene primer amplification yielded estimated nucleated cell counts. Sequenced by immunoSEQ multiplex PCR; TCRdb stores in-frame clones only, minus some. V, J and clone size are those of that table, while D and trimming were read from the DNA. The sample carries 100,000 to 150,000 clones, 60% to 80% recorded once. The V gene's germline CDR1 is SGDLS and CDR2 YYNGEE. The CDR3 extends over 13 amino acids. Trimming stripped 2 bases from V and 4 bases from J, with 6 bases between.

The specimen was peripheral blood. The rearrangement uses TRBV9 and TRBJ1-4, with D possibly matching TRBD1 (6 bases). This TCR derives from a man older than 75 with COVID-19, enrolled during active disease. As DNA, the CDR3 is TGTGCCAGCAGCGTGGACAGTAATGAAAAACTGTTTTTT. This gives the protein CASSVDSNEKLFF. The full variable domain, with the rest looked up from reference TRBV9 and TRBJ1-4, is DSGVTQTPKHLITATGQRVTLRCSPRSGDLSVYWYQQSLDQGLQFLIQYYNGEERAKGNILERFSAQQFPDLHSELNLSSLELGDSALYFCASSVDSNEKLFFGSGTQLSVL.